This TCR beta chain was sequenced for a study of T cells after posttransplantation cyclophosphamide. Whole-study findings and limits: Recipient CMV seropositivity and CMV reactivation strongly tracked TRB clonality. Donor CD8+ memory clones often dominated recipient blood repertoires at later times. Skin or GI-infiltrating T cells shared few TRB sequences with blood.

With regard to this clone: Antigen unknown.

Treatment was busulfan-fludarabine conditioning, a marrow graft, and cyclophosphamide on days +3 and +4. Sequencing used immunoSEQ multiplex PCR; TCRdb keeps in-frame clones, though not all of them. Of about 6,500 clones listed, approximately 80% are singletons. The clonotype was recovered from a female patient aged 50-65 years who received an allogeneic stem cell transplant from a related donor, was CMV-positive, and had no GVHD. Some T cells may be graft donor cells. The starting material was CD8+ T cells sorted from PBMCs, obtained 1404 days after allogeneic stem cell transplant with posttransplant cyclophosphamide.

CDR3 protein: CASSLDSYEQYF. The CDR3, as DNA: TGTGCCAGCAGTTTGGACTCCTACGAGCAGTACTTC. V gene TRBV27 combines with J gene TRBJ2-5; D gene unclear. The DNA end favors TRBJ2-7, so the J call may be wrong. CDR1 is MNHEY and CDR2 is SMNVEV in the germline V gene (reference sequence). This CDR3 is 12 amino acids long.